The present entry profiles one TCR beta chain with its context. The data belong to a study of shared clonotypes between healthy human individuals. Using immunoSEQ multiplex PCR, the repertoire was profiled, and TCRdb retains in-frame clones only, with some absent. Seen here are a few million clones, 93% observed once, and the top ten hold 0.35% to 0.5%. The V gene end was trimmed by 4 bases and the J gene end by 0 bases; junction bases not matched to a gene: 7. Germline V lookup: CDR1 SGHRS, CDR2 YFSETQ. This CDR3 is built from 16 residues. Only Caucasian adults living in Nashville, Tennessee made up the donor group.

Sequencing was performed on naive CD4+ T cells from PBMCs. Stated subset: CD45RA+ positively selected. The receptor comes from a man aged 18 to 30 in good health. Some clones in this sample may be carry-over from other donors' samples. This chain joins TRBV5-1 and TRBJ2-1, with 7 bases matching TRBD2. DNA of the CDR3: TGCGCCAGCAGCACTCTAGCGGCAAGCTCCTACAATGAGCAGTTCTTC. Amino acids: CASSTLAASSYNEQFF.